The clone carrying this TCR beta chain was detected only a few times. This entry comes from a study of cytomegalovirus exposure and HLA in healthy donors. Overall study context: There were 75 million to 95 million unique TCRs (from HLA-typed donors) in an early data release.

Primers included in the PCR were 60 Vbeta and 13 Jbeta primers. Authors' analysis steps: Unique TCR beta chains totaled around 86 million in a later count, with 8.5 million to 12 million of them shared. Profiled with immunoSEQ multiplex PCR; TCRdb holds only in-frame clones, not every one. V and J calls and clone size are given by that table; D and trimming were obtained from the DNA. The sample lists 130,000 or so clones, approximately 84% seen once, with around 1.5% in the top ten. V was pared by 7 bases and J by 2 bases, with 14 bases of the junction left unmatched. The CDR3 is made up of 17 amino acids. Germline V CDR1 and CDR2: SGHRS, YFSETQ.

The clonotype originates from a woman younger than 35 in good health and CMV-seronegative. Sequencing was carried out using PBMCs. V and J are TRBV5-1 and TRBJ1-5; 8 bases fit TRBD1. CDR3: CASGADRGGNGNQPQHF. CDR3 bases: TGCGCCAGCGGCGCCGACAGGGGAGGAAACGGCAATCAGCCCCAGCATTTT.